These 10 T cell receptor beta chains were sequenced from one sample in a study of blood T cell repertoires in COVID-19. This table comes from immunoSEQ multiplex PCR, and its TCRdb copy is limited to in-frame clones, with some not included. Of roughly 150,000 clones listed, 88% are singletons. What was sequenced was peripheral blood. The receptors come from a man aged 50 to 59 who had recovered from COVID-19.

The V gene is TRBV19, the J gene TRBJ2-1; a weak D match, TRBD1 (5 bases). Trimming left V 2 bases short and J 7 bases short, with 6 bases between. Germline assignment: CDR1 LNHDA and CDR2 SQIVND (reference sequence). The length of the CDR3 is 12 residues. The CDR3 sequence: CASSIQGNEQFF. The CDR3 bases are TGTGCCAGTAGTATACAGGGAAATGAGCAGTTCTTC.

The chain carries TRBV19 and TRBJ1-1; the match to TRBD1 covers 9 bases. The CDR3 loop spans 14 amino acids. Germline lookup yields CDR1 LNHDA and CDR2 SQIVND (reference sequence). With 5 bases clipped from V and 1 base from J, the junction kept 2 bases outside the gene matches. CDR3 amino acids: CASSEDRGNTEAFF. Written as DNA, the CDR3 is TGTGCCAGTAGTGAGGACAGGGGGAACACTGAAGCTTTCTTT. The full variable domain, completed using reference TRBV19 and TRBJ1-1, is DGGITQSPKYLFRKEGQNVTLSCEQNLNHDAMYWYRQDPGQGLRLIYYSQIVNDFQKGDIAEGYSVSREKKESFPLTVTSAQKNPTAFYLCASSEDRGNTEAFFGQGTRLTVV.

This chain joins TRBV6-5 and TRBJ1-3; tentatively, D is TRBD1 (6 bases). The V and J ends lost 9 bases and 3 bases respectively, with 18 bases between them. The CDR3 length is 15 residues. The V gene's germline CDR1 is MNHEY and CDR2 SVGAGI. Here the CDR3 reads CARMTYRAIGNTIYF. The CDR3 nucleotides are TGTGCCAGGATGACCTACAGGGCTATTGGAAACACCATATATTTT.

This chain connects TRBV7-2 to TRBJ2-1, with 7 bases matching TRBD2. V lost 2 bases, J lost 0 bases, and 7 bases stayed unmatched. This CDR3 comprises 17 residues. Germline V gives CDR1 SGHTA, CDR2 FQGNSA. CDR3 loop: CASSLRLAVASYNEQFF. The CDR3 nucleotides read TGTGCCAGCAGCTTACGGCTAGCGGTCGCCTCCTACAATGAGCAGTTCTTC.

Only one count was recorded for this clone. This chain links TRBV11-2 with TRBJ2-3, with D maybe TRBD2 (5 bases). CDR1 is SGHAT and CDR2 is FQNNGV in the germline V gene. This CDR3 region has 12 residues. V gave up 5 bases and J gave up 4 bases, with 7 bases separating them. The CDR3 nucleotides read TGTGCCAGCAGCAGCGGAGCAGATACGCAGTATTTT. Protein: CASSSGADTQYF.

This clone was recorded only once. The genes are TRBV7-2 and TRBJ2-3; D is perhaps TRBD1 (5 bases). The CDR3 runs to 18 residues. Germline V gene sequence: CDR1 SGHTA, CDR2 FQGNSA. Trimming stripped 6 bases from V and 4 bases from J, with 26 bases between. The CDR3 is CASSQVQGFLGPPDTQYF. DNA of the CDR3: TGTGCCAGCAGTCAAGTCCAGGGCTTTCTAGGGCCCCCAGATACGCAGTATTTT.

The V gene is TRBV6-4, the J gene TRBJ1-5; weak D call: TRBD1 (6 bases). This CDR3 region has 13 residues. Trimming took off 4 bases at V and 3 bases at J, with 7 bases between the two ends. CDR1 is MRHNA, CDR2 SNTAGT, per germline. The CDR3 loop reads CASSGQANQPQHF. CDR3 DNA sequence: TGTGCCAGCAGTGGACAGGCCAATCAGCCCCAGCATTTT.

V usage is TRBV28 and J usage is TRBJ1-2; TRBD1 agrees at 8 bases. Germline values: CDR1 MDHEN, CDR2 SYDVKM. V shed 5 bases, J shed 1 base, and the junction held 9 bases outside the gene matches. This CDR3 region has 16 residues. The CDR3 coding sequence is TGTGCCAGCAGTCCCGCGGGACAGGCAAATAACTATGGCTACACCTTC. It codes for CASSPAGQANNYGYTF.

The rearrangement joins TRBV7-2 to TRBJ2-5; TRBD1 matches 7 bases. CDR1 and CDR2 (germline): SGHTA, FQGNSA. V shed 5 bases and J 1 base; nucleotides not matched to a gene: 7. The CDR3 runs 15 residues. CDR3 sequence: CASSPATGSQETQYF. In DNA, the CDR3 is TGTGCCAGCAGCCCCGCGACAGGGTCCCAAGAGACCCAGTACTTC.

The V and J genes are TRBV5-1 and TRBJ2-7; maybe TRBD1 (6 bases). Deletions cut 6 bases from V and 0 bases from J, with 7 bases between. Germline CDR1 SGHRS, CDR2 YFSETQ. The CDR3 spans 12 residues. As DNA, the CDR3 is TGCGCCAGCAAAGGGGGCTCCTACGAGCAGTACTTC. Translation: CASKGGSYEQYF.